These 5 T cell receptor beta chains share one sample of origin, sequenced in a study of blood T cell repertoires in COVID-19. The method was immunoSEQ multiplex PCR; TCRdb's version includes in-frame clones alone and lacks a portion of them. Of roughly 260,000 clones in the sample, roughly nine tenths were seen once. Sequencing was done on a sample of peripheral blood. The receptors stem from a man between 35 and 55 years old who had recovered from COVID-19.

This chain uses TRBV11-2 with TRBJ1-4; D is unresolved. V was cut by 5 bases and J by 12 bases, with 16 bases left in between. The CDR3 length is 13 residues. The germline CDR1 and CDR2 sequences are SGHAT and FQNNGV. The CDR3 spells CASSPRFDGELFF. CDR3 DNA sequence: TGTGCCAGCAGCCCACGGTTCGATGGTGAACTGTTTTTT.

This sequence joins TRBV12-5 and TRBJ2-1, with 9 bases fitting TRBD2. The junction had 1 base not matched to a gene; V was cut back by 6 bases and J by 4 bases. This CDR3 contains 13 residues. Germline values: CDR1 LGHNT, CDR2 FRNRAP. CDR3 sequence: CASGGLAYNEQFF. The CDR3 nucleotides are TGTGCTAGTGGGGGACTAGCTTACAATGAGCAGTTCTTC.

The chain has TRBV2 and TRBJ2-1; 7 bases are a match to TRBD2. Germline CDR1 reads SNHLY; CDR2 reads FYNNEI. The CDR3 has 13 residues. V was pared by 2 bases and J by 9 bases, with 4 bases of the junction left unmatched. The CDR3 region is CASSENGGIEQFF. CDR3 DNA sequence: TGTGCCAGCAGTGAAAACGGGGGGATTGAGCAGTTCTTC.

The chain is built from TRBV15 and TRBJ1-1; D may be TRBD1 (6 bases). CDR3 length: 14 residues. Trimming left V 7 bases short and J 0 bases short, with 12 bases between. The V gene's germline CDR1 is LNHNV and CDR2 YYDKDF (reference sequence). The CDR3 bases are TGTGCCACCAAAATGGGACAAATGAACACTGAAGCTTTCTTT. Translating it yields CATKMGQMNTEAFF.

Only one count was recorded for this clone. The CDR3, as DNA: TGCGCCAGCAGCTTGGCGACAGGGATCTACGAGCAGTACTTC. Translation: CASSLATGIYEQYF. The V call is TRBV5-1, the J call TRBJ2-7; 7 bases align to TRBD1. Germline CDR1 SGHRS, CDR2 YFSETQ. The CDR3 covers 14 residues. V shed 0 bases, J shed 3 bases, and the junction held 3 bases outside the gene matches.